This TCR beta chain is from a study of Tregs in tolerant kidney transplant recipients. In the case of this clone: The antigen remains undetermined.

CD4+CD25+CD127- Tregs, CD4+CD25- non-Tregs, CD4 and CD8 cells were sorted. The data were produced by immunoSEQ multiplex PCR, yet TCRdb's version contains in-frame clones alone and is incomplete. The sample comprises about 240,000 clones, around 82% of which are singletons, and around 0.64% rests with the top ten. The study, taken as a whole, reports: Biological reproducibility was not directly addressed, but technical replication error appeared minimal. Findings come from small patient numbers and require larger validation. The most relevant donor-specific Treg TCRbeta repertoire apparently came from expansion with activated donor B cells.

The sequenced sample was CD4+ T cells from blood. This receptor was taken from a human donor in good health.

The CDR3 DNA follows: TGTGCCAGCAGTTACTCGGGACAGGGTACACCAGATACGCAGTATTTT. Residues: CASSYSGQGTPDTQYF. The chain combines TRBV6-6 with TRBJ2-3, with 9 bases that match TRBD1. The J segment lost 4 bases and the V segment lost 0 bases, leaving 5 bases of the junction unmatched. Germline V CDR1 and CDR2: MNHNY, SVGAGI (reference sequence). The CDR3 sequence is 16 residues long.